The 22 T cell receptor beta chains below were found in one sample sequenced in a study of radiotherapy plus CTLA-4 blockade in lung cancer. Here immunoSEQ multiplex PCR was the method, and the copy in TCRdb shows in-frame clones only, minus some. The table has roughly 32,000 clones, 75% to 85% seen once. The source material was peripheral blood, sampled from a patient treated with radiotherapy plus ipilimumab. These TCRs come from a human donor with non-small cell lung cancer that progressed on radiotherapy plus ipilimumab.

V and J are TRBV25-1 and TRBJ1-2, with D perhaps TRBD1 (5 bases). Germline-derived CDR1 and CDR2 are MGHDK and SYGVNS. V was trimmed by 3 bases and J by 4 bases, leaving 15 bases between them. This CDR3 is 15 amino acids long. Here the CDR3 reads CASSEGSMGLYGYTF. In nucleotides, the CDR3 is TGTGCCAGCAGTGAGGGCTCTATGGGGCTCTATGGCTACACCTTC.

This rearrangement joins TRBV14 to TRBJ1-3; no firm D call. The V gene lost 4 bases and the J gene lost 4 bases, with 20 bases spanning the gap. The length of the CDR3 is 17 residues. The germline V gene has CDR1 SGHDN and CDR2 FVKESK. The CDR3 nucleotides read TGTGCCAGCAGCCTCCAACGACTGAACCGACGGGGAAACACCATATATTTT. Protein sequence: CASSLQRLNRRGNTIYF.

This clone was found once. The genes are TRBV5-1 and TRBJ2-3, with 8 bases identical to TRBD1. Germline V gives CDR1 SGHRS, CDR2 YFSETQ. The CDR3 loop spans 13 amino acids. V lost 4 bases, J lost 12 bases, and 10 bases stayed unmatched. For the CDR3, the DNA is TGCGCCAGCAGCAGCCCGGACAGGGAAGCCCAGTATTTT. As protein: CASSSPDREAQYF. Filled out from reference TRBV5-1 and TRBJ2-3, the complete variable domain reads KAGVTQTPRYLIKTRGQQVTLSCSPISGHRSVSWYQQTPGQGLQFLFEYFSETQRNKGNFPGRFSGRQFSNSRSEMNVSTLELGDSALYLCASSSPDREAQYFGPGTRLTVL.

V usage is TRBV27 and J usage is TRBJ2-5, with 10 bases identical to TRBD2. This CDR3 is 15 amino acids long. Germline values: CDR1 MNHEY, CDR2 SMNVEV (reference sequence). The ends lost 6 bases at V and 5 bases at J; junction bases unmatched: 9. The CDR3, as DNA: TGTGCCAGCAGGCCTAGCGGGGGTCACGGGGAGACCCAGTACTTC. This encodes CASRPSGGHGETQYF.

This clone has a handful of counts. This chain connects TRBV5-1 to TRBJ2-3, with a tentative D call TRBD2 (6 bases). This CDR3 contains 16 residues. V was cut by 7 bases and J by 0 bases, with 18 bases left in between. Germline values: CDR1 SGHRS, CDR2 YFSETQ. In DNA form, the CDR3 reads TGCGCCAGCCTAGCAGGTAGCGGACTCAGCACAGATACGCAGTATTTT. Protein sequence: CASLAGSGLSTDTQYF.

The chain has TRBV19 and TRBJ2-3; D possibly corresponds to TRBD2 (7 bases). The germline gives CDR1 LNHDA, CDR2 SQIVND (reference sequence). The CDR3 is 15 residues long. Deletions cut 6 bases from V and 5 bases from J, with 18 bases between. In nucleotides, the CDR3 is TGTGCCAGTAGAAATAGAGGGGGGGCTGAAGATACGCAGTATTTT. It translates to CASRNRGGAEDTQYF.

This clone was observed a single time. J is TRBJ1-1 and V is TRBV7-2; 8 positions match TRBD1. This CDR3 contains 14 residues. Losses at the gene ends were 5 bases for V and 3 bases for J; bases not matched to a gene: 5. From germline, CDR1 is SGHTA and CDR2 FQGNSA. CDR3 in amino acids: CASSVLTGDTEAFF. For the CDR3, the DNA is TGTGCCAGCAGCGTCCTGACAGGGGACACTGAAGCTTTCTTT.

CDR3 in amino acids: CASSPVVETQYF. The CDR3 DNA reads TGTGCCAGCTCACCAGTAGTAGAGACCCAGTACTTC. V and J are TRBV18 and TRBJ2-5; D is unresolved. Germline V lookup: CDR1 KGHSH, CDR2 LQKENI. Trimming stripped 2 bases from V and 4 bases from J, with 5 bases between. This CDR3 region has 12 residues.

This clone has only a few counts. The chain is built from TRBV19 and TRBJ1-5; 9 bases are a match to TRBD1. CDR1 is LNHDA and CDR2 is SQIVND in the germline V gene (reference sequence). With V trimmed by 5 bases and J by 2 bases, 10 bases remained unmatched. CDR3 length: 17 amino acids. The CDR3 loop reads CASSERDRAIGNQPQHF. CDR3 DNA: TGTGCCAGTAGTGAGCGGGACAGGGCTATCGGCAATCAGCCCCAGCATTTT.

CDR3 DNA sequence: TGCGCCAGCAGCCAAATATTACGAGTTGACCCGGGCTCCTACGAGCAGTACTTC. This sequence encodes CASSQILRVDPGSYEQYF. The chain employs TRBV4-1 and TRBJ2-7; unclear D gene. Germline CDR1 is MGHRA and CDR2 is YSYEKL. Trimming cost V 2 bases and J 0 bases, with 20 bases left between them. This CDR3 contains 18 residues.

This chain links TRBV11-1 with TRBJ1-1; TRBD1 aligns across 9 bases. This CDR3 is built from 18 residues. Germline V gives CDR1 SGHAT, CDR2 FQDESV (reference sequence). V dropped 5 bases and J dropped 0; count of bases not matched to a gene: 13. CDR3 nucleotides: TGTGCCAGCAGCCTACAGGGGGCCGGTTGGACATTGAACACTGAAGCTTTCTTT. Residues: CASSLQGAGWTLNTEAFF.

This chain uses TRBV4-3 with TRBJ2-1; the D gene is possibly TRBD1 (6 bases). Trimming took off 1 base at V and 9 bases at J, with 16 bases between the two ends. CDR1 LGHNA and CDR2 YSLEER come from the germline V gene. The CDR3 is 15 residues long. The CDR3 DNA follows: TGCGCCAGCAGCCAAGTCCTCCTGGGGGCAGCTGAGCAGTTCTTC. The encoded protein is CASSQVLLGAAEQFF.

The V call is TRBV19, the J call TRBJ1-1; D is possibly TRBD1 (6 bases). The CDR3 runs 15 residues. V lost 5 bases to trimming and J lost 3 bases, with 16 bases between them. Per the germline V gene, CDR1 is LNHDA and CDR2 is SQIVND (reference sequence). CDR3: CASSPFTGIYTEAFF. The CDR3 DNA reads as TGTGCCAGTAGTCCGTTCACAGGGATATACACTGAAGCTTTCTTT.

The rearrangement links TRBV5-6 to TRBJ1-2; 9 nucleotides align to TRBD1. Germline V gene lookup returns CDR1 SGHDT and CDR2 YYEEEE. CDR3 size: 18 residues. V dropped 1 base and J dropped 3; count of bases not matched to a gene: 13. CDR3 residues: CASSLYLGQGSVDYGYTF. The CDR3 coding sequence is TGTGCCAGCAGCTTGTATTTGGGACAGGGCAGCGTAGACTATGGCTACACCTTC.

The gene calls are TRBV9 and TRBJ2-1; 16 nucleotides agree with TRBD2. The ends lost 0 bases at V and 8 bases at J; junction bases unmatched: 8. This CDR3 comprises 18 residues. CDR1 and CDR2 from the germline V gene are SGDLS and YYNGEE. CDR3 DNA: TGTGCCAGCAGCGTAGAATTGGGACTAGCGGGGGGGTTAGATGAGCAGTTCTTC. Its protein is CASSVELGLAGGLDEQFF.

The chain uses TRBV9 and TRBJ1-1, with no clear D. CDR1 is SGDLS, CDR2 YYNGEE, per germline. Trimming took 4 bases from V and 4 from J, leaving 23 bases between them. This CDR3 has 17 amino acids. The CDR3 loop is CASSPGGKVQICTEAFF. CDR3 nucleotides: TGTGCCAGCAGCCCCGGCGGAAAGGTTCAGATTTGCACTGAAGCTTTCTTT.

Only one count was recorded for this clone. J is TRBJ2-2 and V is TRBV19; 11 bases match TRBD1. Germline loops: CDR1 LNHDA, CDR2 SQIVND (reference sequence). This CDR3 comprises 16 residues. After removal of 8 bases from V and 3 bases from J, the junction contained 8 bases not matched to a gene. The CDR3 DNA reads TGTGCCAGTGGCGGACAGGGGGCTTGGGACACCGGGGAGCTGTTTTTT. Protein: CASGGQGAWDTGELFF.

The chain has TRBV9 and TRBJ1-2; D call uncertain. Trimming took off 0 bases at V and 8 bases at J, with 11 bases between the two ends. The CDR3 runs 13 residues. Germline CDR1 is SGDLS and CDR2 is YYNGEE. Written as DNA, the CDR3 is TGTGCCAGCAGCGTAGAAGTGGGCGAGGGCTACACCTTC. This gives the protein CASSVEVGEGYTF. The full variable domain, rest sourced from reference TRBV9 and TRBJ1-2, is DSGVTQTPKHLITATGQRVTLRCSPRSGDLSVYWYQQSLDQGLQFLIQYYNGEERAKGNILERFSAQQFPDLHSELNLSSLELGDSALYFCASSVEVGEGYTFGSGTRLTVV.

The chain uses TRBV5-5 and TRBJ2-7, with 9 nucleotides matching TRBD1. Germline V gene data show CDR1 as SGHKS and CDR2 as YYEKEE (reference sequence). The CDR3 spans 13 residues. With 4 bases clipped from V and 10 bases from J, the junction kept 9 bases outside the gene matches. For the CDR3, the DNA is TGTGCCAGCAGCGTGACCCGACAGGGGGTACAGTACTTC. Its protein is CASSVTRQGVQYF.

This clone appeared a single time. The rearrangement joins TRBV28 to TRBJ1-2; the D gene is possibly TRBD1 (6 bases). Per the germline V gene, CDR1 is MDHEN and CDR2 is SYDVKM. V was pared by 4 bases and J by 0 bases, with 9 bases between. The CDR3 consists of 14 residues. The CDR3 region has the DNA TGTGCCAGCAGTTCGAGGACAGCTAACTATGGCTACACCTTC. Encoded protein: CASSSRTANYGYTF.

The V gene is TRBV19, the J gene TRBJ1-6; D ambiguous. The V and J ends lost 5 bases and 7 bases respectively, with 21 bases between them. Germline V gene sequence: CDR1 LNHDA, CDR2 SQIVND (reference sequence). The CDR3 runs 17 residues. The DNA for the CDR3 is TGTGCCAGTAGTGCCGCCTCCTTGGCCCCGGGGAATTCACCCCTCCACTTT. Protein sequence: CASSAASLAPGNSPLHF.

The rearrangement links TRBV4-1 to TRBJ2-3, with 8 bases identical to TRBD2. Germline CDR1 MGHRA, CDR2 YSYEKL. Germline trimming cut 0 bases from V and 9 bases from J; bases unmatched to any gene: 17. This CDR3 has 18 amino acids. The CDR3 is CASSQDSLRGGRTETQYF. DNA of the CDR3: TGCGCCAGCAGCCAAGATTCCTTACGGGGGGGGAGAACGGAGACGCAGTATTTT.